The clone carrying this TCR beta chain was counted between two and nine times. Its matching antigen is unknown. A clone one base away is much larger, so this may be a read error. The V gene's germline CDR1 is SGHRS and CDR2 YFSETQ. The CDR3 is made up of 15 amino acids. These data originate in a study of blood T cells in healthy people across ages. General observations from the study: PBMCs left unsorted prevented a conclusive naive versus antigen-experienced comparison.

Sample-barcoded 5' priming and a J-beta primer mix drove a second PCR of 7 to 11 cycles. TCRdb recomputed calls from the 5' RACE reads with MiXCR, one row per CDR3 protein. The sample contains some 900,000 distinct CDR3 sequences, approximately 49% of which appear only once. The chain has TRBV5-1 and TRBJ2-1; D is perhaps TRBD1 or TRBD2 (5 bases each). The DNA end favors TRBJ2-7, so the J call may be wrong. The sample was blood. This receptor was taken from a man in his thirties or forties in good health. CDR3 loop: CASSFALAGNNEQYF. CDR3 DNA: TGCGCCAGCAGCTTCGCCCTAGCAGGGAACAATGAGCAGTACTTC.